These T cell receptor beta chains were read from a single sample in a study of T cells in Graves' hyperthyroidism and ophthalmopathy. One entry per CDR3 protein results from TCRdb running MiXCR on the multiplex PCR reads. The data contain under 300,000 distinct CDR3 sequences, roughly 15% of them singletons. Specimen: blood. The source of these receptors is a woman aged 40 to 55 with Graves' hyperthyroidism that later progressed to Graves' ophthalmopathy. CDR3s include the opening cysteine and the closing phenylalanine or tryptophan. Fields, in order: CDR3 DNA, CDR3 protein, D gene, CDR3 length, J gene, V gene, clone size. A D gene is named only where the DNA matches it firmly. Clone size is not always given. Where it is, it says once, few, many or a class for expanded clones.

TGTGCCAGCAGCTCATTAGCGGGAGGCCCTAGAAATGACGGGGAGCTGTTTTTT CASSSLAGGPRNDGELFF TRBD2 18 TRBJ2-2 TRBV13 few
TGTGCCAGCAGCCCCTACGGGTTAACCTACGAGCAGTACTTC CASSPYGLTYEQYF - 14 TRBJ2-7 TRBV11-2 many
TGTGCCAGCATCAGGACAGAGCAAGAGACCCAGTACTTC CASIRTEQETQYF - 13 TRBJ2-5 TRBV2 many
TGTGCCAGTAGCCCAACCTCGGGGGGCAATCAGCCCCAGCATTTT CASSPTSGGNQPQHF - 15 TRBJ1-5 TRBV19 -
TGTGCCAGCAGCTTTCTCGACAGGGGAATCTACGAGCAGTACTTC CASSFLDRGIYEQYF TRBD1 15 TRBJ2-7 TRBV11-2 many
TGTGCCAGCAGCCCAACCTTAGGCAGTCCACGGCAAGAGACCCAGTACTTC CASSPTLGSPRQETQYF - 17 TRBJ2-5 TRBV11-3 once
TGTGCCAGCAGTTTTTCCGGGACCCCAGAGACCCAGTACTTC CASSFSGTPETQYF - 14 TRBJ2-5 TRBV27 few
TGCAGTGCTAGGTTTGTAGATACGCAGTATTTT CSARFVDTQYF - 11 TRBJ2-3 TRBV20-1 -
TGTGCCAGGACGGGGGGACAGCAAAACTATGGCTACACCTTC CARTGGQQNYGYTF TRBD1 14 TRBJ1-2 TRBV28 -
TGTGCCAGCGGAAGGGATGCACGGGGTGCCGAGCAGTACTTC CASGRDARGAEQYF - 14 TRBJ2-7 TRBV12-3/TRBV12-4 many
TGTGCCACCAGTGATCCCCTTCCTAGCGGGAGGCAAGATACGCAGTATTTT CATSDPLPSGRQDTQYF TRBD2 17 TRBJ2-3 TRBV24-1 many